The T cell receptor (beta chain) under discussion was sequenced for a study of T cell repertoires in cytomegalovirus infection. TCRdb re-called the reads through MiXCR, storing one row per CDR3 protein. The table has tens of thousands of distinct CDR3 sequences, roughly a fifth seen once. This CDR3 has 16 residues. Germline values: CDR1 MNHEY, CDR2 SMNVEV (reference sequence). V trimming: 3 bases; J trimming: 4 bases; junction bases outside the gene matches: 4. Study-level points and caveats: HLA-C-restricted TCR beta clonotypes specific for CMV led the ex vivo response. Carriage of CMV together with the relevant HLA was identifiable through cumulative public TCR beta family frequency.

A word on this clonotype: Its cognate antigen is unknown.

This specimen consisted of CD8+ T cells from cultured PBMCs, obtained from culture after CMV antigen stimulation. This sequence originates from a human donor in good health (CMV status not recorded). Some clones in this sample may be carry-over from other donors' samples. The rearrangement uses TRBV27 and TRBJ2-3, with TRBD2 matching over 13 bases. CDR3 region: CASSFWTSGGPDTQYF. In DNA form, the CDR3 reads TGTGCCAGCAGTTTTTGGACTAGCGGGGGCCCAGATACGCAGTATTTT.